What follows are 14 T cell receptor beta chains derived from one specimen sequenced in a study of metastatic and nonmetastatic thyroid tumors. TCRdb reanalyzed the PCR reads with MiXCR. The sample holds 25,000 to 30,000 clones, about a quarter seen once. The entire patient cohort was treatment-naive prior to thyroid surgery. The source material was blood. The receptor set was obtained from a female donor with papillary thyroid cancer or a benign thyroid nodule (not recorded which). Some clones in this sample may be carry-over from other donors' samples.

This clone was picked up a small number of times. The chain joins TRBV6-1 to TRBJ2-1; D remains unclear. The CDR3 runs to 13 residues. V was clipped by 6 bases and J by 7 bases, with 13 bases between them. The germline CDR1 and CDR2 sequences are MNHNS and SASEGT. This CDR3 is CASSLGEGNEQFF. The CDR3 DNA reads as TGTGCCAGCAGCCTAGGTGAAGGGAATGAGCAGTTCTTC.

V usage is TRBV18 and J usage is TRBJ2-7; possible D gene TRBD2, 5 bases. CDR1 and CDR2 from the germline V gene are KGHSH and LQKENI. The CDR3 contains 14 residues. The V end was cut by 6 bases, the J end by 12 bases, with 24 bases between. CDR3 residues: CASSSGYHRGRSYF. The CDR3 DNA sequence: TGTGCCAGCTCTTCGGGGTACCACCGGGGAAGGTCGTACTTC.

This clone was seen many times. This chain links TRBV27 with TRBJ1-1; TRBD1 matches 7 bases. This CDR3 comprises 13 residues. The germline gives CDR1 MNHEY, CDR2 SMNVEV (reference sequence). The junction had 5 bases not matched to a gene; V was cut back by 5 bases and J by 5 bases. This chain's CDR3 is CASSADRETEAFF. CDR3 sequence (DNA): TGTGCCAGCAGTGCCGACAGGGAGACTGAAGCTTTCTTT.

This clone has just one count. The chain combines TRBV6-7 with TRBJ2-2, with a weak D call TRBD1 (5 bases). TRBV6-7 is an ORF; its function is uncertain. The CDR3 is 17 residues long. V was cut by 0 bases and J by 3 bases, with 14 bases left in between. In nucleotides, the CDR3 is TGTGCCAGCAGTTACTCGGTTTGTCAGGGTGACACCGGGGAGCTGTTTTTT. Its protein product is CASSYSVCQGDTGELFF.

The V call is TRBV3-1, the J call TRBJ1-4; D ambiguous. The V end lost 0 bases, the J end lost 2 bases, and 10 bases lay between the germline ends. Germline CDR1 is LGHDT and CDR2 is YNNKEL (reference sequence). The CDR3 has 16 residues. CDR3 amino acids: CASSQEVGFTNEKLFF. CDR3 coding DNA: TGTGCCAGCAGCCAAGAGGTCGGGTTCACTAATGAAAAACTGTTTTTT.

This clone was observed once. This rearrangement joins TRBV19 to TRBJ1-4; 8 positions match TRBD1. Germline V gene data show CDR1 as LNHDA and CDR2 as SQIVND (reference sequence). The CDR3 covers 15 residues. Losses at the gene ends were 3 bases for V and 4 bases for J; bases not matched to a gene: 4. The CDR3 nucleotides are TGTGCCAGTAGTATGAACAGGGGGTTTAATGAAAAACTGTTTTTT. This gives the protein CASSMNRGFNEKLFF.

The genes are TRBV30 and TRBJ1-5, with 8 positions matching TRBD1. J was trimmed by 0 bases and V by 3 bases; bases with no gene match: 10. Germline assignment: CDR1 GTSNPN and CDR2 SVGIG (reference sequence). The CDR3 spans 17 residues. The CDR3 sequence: CAWRMTGAAYSNQPQHF. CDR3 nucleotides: TGTGCCTGGAGGATGACAGGGGCCGCTTATAGCAATCAGCCCCAGCATTTT.

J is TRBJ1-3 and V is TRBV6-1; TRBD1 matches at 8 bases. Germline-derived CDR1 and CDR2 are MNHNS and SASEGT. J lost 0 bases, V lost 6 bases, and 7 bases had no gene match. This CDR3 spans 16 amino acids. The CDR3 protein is CASRPRTGGSGNTIYF. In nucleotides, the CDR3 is TGTGCCAGCAGACCACGAACAGGGGGCTCTGGAAACACCATATATTTT.

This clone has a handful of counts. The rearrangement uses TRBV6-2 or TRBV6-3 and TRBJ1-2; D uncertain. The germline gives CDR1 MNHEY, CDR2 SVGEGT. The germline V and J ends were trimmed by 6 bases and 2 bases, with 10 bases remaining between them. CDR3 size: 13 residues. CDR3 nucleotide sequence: TGTGCCAGCAGCCCCGGCCCCAACTATGGCTACACCTTC. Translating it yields CASSPGPNYGYTF.

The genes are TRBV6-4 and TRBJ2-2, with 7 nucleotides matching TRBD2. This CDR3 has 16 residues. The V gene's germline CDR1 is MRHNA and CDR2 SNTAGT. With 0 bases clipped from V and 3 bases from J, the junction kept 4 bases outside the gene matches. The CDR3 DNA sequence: TGTGCCAGCAGTGACTCGATTCGGGGGGACACCGGGGAGCTGTTTTTT. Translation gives CASSDSIRGDTGELFF.

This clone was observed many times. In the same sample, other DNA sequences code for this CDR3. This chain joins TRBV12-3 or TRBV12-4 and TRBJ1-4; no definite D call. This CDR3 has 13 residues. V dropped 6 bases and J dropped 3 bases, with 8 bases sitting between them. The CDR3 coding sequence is TGTGCCAGCAGATTAAGGCCTAATGAAAAACTGTTTTTT. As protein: CASRLRPNEKLFF.

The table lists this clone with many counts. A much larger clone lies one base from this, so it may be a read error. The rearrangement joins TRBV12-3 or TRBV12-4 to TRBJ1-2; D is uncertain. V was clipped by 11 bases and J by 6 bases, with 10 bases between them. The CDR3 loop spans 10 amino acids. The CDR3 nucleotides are TGTGCCCCCCGGGATAATGGCTACACCTTC. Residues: CAPRDNGYTF.

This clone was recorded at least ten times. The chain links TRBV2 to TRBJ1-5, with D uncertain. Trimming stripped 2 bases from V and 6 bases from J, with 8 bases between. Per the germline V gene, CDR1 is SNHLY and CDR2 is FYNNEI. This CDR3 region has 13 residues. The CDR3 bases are TGTGCCAGCAGTGAATTAGACTTTCAGCCCCAGCATTTT. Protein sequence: CASSELDFQPQHF.

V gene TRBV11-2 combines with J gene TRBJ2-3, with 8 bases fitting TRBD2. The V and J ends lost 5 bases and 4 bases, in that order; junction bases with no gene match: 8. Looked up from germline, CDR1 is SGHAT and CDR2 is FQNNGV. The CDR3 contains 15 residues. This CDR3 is CASSRNSGTADTQYF. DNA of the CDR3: TGTGCCAGCAGCCGAAATAGCGGGACGGCAGATACGCAGTATTTT.